Sequencing of this TCR beta chain was carried out in a study of the immune and genomic landscape of osteosarcoma (dated by TCRdb to the early 2020s). Study-level background: The overall cohort included a few dozen pediatric and adult patients with high-grade osteosarcoma, and the median age at diagnosis was roughly 29 years (range roughly 5-81). The cohort was enriched for poor-risk disease, with 73% showing unfavorable pathologic response to standard therapy and more than 65% deceased. In the overall cohort, around 60% of patients were male, and localized disease at diagnosis was presented by about 77% of patients. To define immunogenic potential, the study profiled osteosarcoma specimens using whole genome, RNA and T-cell receptor sequencing, along with immunohistochemistry and reverse phase protein arrays. The osteosarcoma immunogenomic landscape was characterized by integrating TCR sequencing results with transcriptome, protein array and immunostaining data. An explanation for the limited clinical activity of immune checkpoint inhibitors in osteosarcoma was sought in the study. A few patients contributed a couple of samples from the same tumor site.

Overall results and qualifications from the work: Productive TCR clonality was low overall, averaging around 0.1 with a maximum of roughly 0.3, suggesting limited T-cell clonal expansion. Sample size was not determined by any statistical method, because osteosarcoma is rare and every possible sample was collected. Alongside the frozen tumor specimens, matched blood was collected from only a couple of patients. Clonality benchmarks were derived from external normal skin and healthy peripheral blood data rather than from matched normal tissue. TCR productive clonality was higher in the immune-hot C3 cluster than the cold C1 cluster but still low overall. In five cases, the repertoire was dominated by a single hyperexpanded clone, and fewer than 100 T-cell clonotypes were detected in all five cases.

The ImmunoSEQ Assay (Adaptive Biotechnologies) was used to immunosequence the CDR3 regions of the TCR beta chain. Regarding the original processing steps: TCRB rearrangements, read counts, read proportions and gene usage were exported through the ImmunoSEQ Analyzer platform. T-cell clonality was calculated from productive rearrangements as 1 minus Pielou's evenness. In the clonal space homeostasis analysis, clonotypes were binned as rare, small, medium, large or hyperexpanded (0.01 to 1 of the repertoire). TCR productive clonality was compared across immune clusters C1, C2 and C3 using the Wilcoxon rank sum test. TCRdb retrieved this table from immuneACCESS and kept in-frame rearrangements only. Not all clones are present; in checked studies, unresolved V genes account for under half, and no reason is known for the remainder. V and J calls and clone size follow that table, whereas D and trimming were derived from the DNA. The sample table records about 6,200 clones; around 68% of these occur just once. The top ten constitute 15% of the sample.

As concerns this clone: The antigen this receptor binds is unknown. Qualities for individual bases were not recorded, and no much larger clone is one base off.

CDR1 and CDR2 are read off the germline V gene as ENHRY and SYGVKD. Spanning cysteine to phenylalanine, the CDR3 consists of 14 amino acids. Kept here is only the CDR3 DNA, which spans 42 bases and is read in frame from base 1. The V and J ends are trimmed by 2 bases and 4 bases, leaving 10 bases between them. Post-treatment primary, local recurrence and metastasis tumors from poor-prognosis patients were used as specimens. Source material: osteosarcoma tumor tissue from the lung. The TCR originated in a human donor with osteosarcoma. The chain couples TRBV10-3 to TRBJ2-3, with the D gene call left open. The DNA is as follows: TGTGCCATCAGTGAGGACGAGGAATCAGATACGCAGTATTTT. Its protein reads: CAISEDEESDTQYF.